The T cell receptor (beta chain) described here comes from a study of technical replicates of blood from a handful of donors. Assay used: immunoSEQ multiplex PCR; TCRdb lists only in-frame clones, some missing. Of about 70,000 clones in the sample, less than 99% were seen once. The V gene lost 1 base and the J gene lost 0 bases, with 10 bases spanning the gap. Germline assignment: CDR1 SGHTA and CDR2 FQGNSA. The CDR3 consists of 15 residues. The receptor comes from a human donor in good health. The chain joins TRBV7-2 to TRBJ2-7; tentatively, D is TRBD2 (5 bases). Sequencing used T cells isolated from PBMCs. CDR3 protein: CASSLGAGPSYEQYF. CDR3 nucleotides: TGTGCCAGCAGCTTAGGGGCGGGCCCCTCCTACGAGCAGTACTTC.